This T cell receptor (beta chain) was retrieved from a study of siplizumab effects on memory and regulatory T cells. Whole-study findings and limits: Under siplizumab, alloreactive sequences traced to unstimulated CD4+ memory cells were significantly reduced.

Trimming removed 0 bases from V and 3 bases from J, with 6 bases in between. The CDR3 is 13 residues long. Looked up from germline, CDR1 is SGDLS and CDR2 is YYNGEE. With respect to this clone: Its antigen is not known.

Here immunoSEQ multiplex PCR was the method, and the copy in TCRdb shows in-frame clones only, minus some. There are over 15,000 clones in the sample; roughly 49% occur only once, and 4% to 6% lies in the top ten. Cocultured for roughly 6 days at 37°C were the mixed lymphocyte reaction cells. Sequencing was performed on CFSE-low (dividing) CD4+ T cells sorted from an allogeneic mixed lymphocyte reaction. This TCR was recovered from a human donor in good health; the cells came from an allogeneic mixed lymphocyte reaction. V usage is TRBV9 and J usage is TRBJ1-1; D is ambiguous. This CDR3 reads CASSVAMYTEAFF. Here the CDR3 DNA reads TGTGCCAGCAGCGTAGCTATGTACACTGAAGCTTTCTTT.